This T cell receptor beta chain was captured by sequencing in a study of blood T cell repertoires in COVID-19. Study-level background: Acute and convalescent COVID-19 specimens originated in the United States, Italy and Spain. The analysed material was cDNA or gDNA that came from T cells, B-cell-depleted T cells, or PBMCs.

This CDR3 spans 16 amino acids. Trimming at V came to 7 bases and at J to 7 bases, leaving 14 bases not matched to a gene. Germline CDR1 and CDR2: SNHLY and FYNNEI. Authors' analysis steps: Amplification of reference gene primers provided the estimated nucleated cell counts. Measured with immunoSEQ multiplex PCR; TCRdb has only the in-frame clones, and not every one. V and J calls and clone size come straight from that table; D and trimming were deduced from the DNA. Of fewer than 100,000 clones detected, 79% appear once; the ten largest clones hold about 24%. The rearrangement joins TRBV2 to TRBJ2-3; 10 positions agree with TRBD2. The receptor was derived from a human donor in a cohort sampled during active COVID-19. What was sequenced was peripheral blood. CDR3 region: CASIRLAGDFGNTQYF. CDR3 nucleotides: TGTGCCAGCATTCGACTAGCGGGTGACTTCGGGAATACGCAGTATTTT.